This passage covers 5 T cell receptor beta chains from one sample sequenced in a study of regulatory T cells in long-lasting Graves disease. Noted time point: newly diagnosed GD, antithyroid drugs for less than 3 months. RNA extracted from PBMCs served as the sequencing template. Building the TCR beta libraries relied on iRepertoire HTBI primers, and CDR3 regions underwent Arm-PCR. TCRdb reprocessed the multiplex PCR reads via MiXCR and lists one record per CDR3 protein. The sample consists of 450,000 to 600,000 distinct CDR3 sequences, roughly 13% of them appearing once. The data were also submitted as part of a second study, on T cells in Graves' hyperthyroidism and ophthalmopathy.

Sequences were derived from peripheral blood mononuclear cells (PBMCs), sampled at new diagnosis, from a patient treated with antithyroid drugs. The origin of the receptors is a man aged 25-45 years with Graves disease.

The table lists this clonotype with a few counts. The chain carries TRBV29-1 and TRBJ2-2, with D uncertain. This CDR3 has 12 amino acids. CDR1 is SQVTM and CDR2 is ANQGSEA in the germline V gene. Between the trimmed V and J ends, which lost 4 bases and 1 base, there was a span of 4 bases. CDR3 DNA: TGCAGCGTTGCTGTGAACACCGGGGAGCTGTTTTTT. Translated, it gives CSVAVNTGELFF.

This clonotype was seen ten or more times. The chain links TRBV30 to TRBJ2-4; TRBD1 agrees at 8 bases. CDR1 is GTSNPN and CDR2 is SVGIG in the germline V gene (reference sequence). Trimming removed 2 bases from V and 6 bases from J; junction bases left unmatched: 12. The CDR3 has 16 amino acids. CDR3 bases: TGTGCCTGGAGTTTAAAGGGGACAGGCCTGCTAAACATTCAGTACTTC. Its protein product is CAWSLKGTGLLNIQYF.

This clonotype was recorded at least ten times. V is TRBV12-3 or TRBV12-4 and J is TRBJ2-1; TRBD2 matches 10 bases. This CDR3 has 15 residues. Trimming took 3 bases from V and 4 from J; bases not matched to a gene: 3. The CDR3 is CASSFPSGSYNEQFF. CDR3 coding DNA: TGTGCCAGCAGTTTCCCTAGCGGGAGTTACAATGAGCAGTTCTTC.

This clonotype appeared many times. This chain uses TRBV2 with TRBJ2-1; D tentatively fits TRBD1 or TRBD2 (5 bases each). CDR3 size: 14 residues. Deletions cut 7 bases from V and 4 bases from J, with 14 bases between. CDR1 is SNHLY and CDR2 is FYNNEI in the germline V gene. The CDR3 DNA reads as TGTGCCAGCAAGGTGACGGGACCGTACAATGAGCAGTTCTTC. As protein: CASKVTGPYNEQFF.

This clonotype was seen only a few times. The chain couples TRBV5-1 to TRBJ1-1; D remains ambiguous. Germline CDR1 and CDR2: SGHRS and YFSETQ. Trimming pared 2 bases from V and 4 bases from J, leaving 9 bases between. The CDR3 is 13 residues long. The CDR3 sequence: CASSFGYSTEAFF. In DNA form, the CDR3 reads TGCGCCAGCAGCTTCGGGTATAGCACTGAAGCTTTCTTT.